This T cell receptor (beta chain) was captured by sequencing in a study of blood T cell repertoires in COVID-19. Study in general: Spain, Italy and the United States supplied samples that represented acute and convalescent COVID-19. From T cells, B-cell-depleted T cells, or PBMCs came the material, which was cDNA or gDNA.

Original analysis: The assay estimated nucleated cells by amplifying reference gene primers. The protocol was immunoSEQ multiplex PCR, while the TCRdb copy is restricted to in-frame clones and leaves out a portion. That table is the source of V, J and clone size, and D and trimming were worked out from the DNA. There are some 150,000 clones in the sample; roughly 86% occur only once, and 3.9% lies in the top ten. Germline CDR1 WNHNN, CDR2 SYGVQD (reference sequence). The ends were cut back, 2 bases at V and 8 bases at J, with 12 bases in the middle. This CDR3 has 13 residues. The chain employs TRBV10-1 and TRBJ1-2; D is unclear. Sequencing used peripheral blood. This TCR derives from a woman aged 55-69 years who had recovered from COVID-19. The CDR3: CASSEDRERGYTF. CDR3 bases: TGCGCCAGCAGTGAGGACCGCGAGAGGGGCTACACCTTC.